A selection of T cell receptor beta chains follows, all from one sample in a study of blood T cells in healthy people across ages. One entry per CDR3 protein, called by TCRdb with MiXCR from the 5' RACE reads. The table has about 1.4 million distinct CDR3 sequences, roughly 64% seen once. Source material: blood. The receptors shown here come from a man aged 18 to 35 in good health. CDR3s include the opening cysteine and the closing phenylalanine or tryptophan. D genes are given only for firm matches. The size entry is marked missing in some rows and otherwise reads once, few, many or a size class.

TRBV20-1	-	TRBJ2-7	13	TRBD1	TGCAGTGCGCTAGACAGGGGCTCCTACGAGCAGTACTTC	CSALDRGSYEQYF
TRBV25-1	-	TRBJ2-7	17	TRBD1	TGTGCCAGAAACCGGGTGGACAGGGTTTCTTCTACCCACGAGCAGTACTTC	CARNRVDRVSSTHEQYF
TRBV7-2	-	TRBJ2-7	16	TRBD1	TGTGCCAGCAGCAACCTCCCGGGACAGGGGGCCTACGAGCAGTACTTC	CASSNLPGQGAYEQYF
TRBV11-2	-	TRBJ2-7	15	-	TGTGCCAGCAGTTCCGGGTCAGGAAGGGCCTACGAGCAGTACTTC	CASSSGSGRAYEQYF
TRBV5-1	-	TRBJ2-7	16	-	TGCGCCAGCAGCCGTCCACGTGAGGGTCCCCCCTACGAGCAGTACTTC	CASSRPREGPPYEQYF
TRBV20-1	-	TRBJ2-3	15	-	TGCAGTGCTCCCGAGGCACGGAAGTACACAGATACGCAGTATTTT	CSAPEARKYTDTQYF
TRBV27	-	TRBJ2-7	15	-	TGTGCCAGCAGTCCCTCCCCGCCGGGGGCCCACGAGCAGTACTTC	CASSPSPPGAHEQYF
TRBV10-3	few	TRBJ1-2	17	TRBD1	TGTGCCATCAGTGAAGGACAGGGGGAAGTTATTGACTATGGCTACACCTTC	CAISEGQGEVIDYGYTF
TRBV6-2/TRBV6-3	-	TRBJ1-5	15	-	TGTGCCAGCAGGACCGCATTCGACAGCAATCAGCCCCAGCATTTT	CASRTAFDSNQPQHF
TRBV6-2/TRBV6-3	-	TRBJ2-1	14	TRBD1	TGTGCCAGCAGTAGGGACAGGTCGAGGAATGAGCAGTTCTTC	CASSRDRSRNEQFF
TRBV30	-	TRBJ2-4	14	TRBD2	TGTGCCTGGAGTCTCGGGATGCGGGGGGACATTCAGTACTTC	CAWSLGMRGDIQYF
TRBV4-1	few	TRBJ1-1	14	-	TGCGCCAGCAGCCAGACCCCAAAGAACACTGAAGCTTTCTTT	CASSQTPKNTEAFF